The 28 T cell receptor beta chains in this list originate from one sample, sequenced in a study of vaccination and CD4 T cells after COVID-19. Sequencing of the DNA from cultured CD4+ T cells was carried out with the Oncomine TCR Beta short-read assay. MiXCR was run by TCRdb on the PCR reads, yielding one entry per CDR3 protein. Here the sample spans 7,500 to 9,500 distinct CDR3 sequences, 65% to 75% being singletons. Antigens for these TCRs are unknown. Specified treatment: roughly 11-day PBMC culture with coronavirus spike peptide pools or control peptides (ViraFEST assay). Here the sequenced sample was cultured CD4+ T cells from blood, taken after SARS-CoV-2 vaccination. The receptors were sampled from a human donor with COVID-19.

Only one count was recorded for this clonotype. The CDR3 DNA is TGTGCCAGCAGCTTAGACGGCTACACCTTC. It yields the protein CASSLDGYTF. The chain recombines TRBV7-9 with TRBJ1-2; no reliable D call. Trimming removed 1 base at V and 8 bases at J, with 2 bases between. The CDR3 sequence is 10 residues long. Per the germline V gene, CDR1 is SEHNR and CDR2 is FQNEAQ (reference sequence).

The CDR3 coding sequence is TGCAGTGCTCCGGACAGTACTAACTATGGCTACACCTTC. Translated, it gives CSAPDSTNYGYTF. V gene TRBV20-1 combines with J gene TRBJ1-2, with D tentatively TRBD1 (6 bases). Per the germline V gene, CDR1 is DFQATT and CDR2 is SNEGSKA (reference sequence). This CDR3 has 13 amino acids. V lost 5 bases to trimming and J lost 0 bases, with 10 bases between them.

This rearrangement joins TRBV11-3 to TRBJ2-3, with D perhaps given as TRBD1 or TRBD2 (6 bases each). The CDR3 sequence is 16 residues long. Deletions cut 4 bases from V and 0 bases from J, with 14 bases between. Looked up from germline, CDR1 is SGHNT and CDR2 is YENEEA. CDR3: CASSSGAGPSTDTQYF. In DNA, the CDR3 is TGTGCCAGCAGCTCGGGGGCCGGACCCAGCACAGATACGCAGTATTTT.

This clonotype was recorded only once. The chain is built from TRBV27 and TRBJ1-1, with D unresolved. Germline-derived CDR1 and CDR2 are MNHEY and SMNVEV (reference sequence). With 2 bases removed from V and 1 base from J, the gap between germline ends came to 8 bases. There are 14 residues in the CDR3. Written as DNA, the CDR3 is TGTGCCAGCAGTTTAAGGCAGCCGAACACTGAAGCTTTCTTT. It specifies CASSLRQPNTEAFF.

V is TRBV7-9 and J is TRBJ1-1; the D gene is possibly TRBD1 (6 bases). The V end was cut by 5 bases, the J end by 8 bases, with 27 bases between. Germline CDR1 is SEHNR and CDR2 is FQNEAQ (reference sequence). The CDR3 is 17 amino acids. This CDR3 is CASSLRGTPGVQEEAFF. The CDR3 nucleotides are TGTGCCAGCAGCCTAAGGGGGACGCCGGGGGTCCAAGAAGAAGCTTTCTTT.

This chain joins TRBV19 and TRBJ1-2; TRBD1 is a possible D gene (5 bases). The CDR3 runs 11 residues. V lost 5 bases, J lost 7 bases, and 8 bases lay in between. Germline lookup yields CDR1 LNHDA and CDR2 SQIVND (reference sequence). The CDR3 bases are TGTGCCAGTAGTGGGGCACGTGGCTACACCTTC. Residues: CASSGARGYTF.

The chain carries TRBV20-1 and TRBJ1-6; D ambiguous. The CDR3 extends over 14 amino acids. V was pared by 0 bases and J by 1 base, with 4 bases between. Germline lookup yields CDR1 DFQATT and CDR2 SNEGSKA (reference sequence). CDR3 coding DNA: TGCAGTGCTAGAGAGGGATCCTATAATTCACCCCTCCACTTT. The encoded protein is CSAREGSYNSPLHF.

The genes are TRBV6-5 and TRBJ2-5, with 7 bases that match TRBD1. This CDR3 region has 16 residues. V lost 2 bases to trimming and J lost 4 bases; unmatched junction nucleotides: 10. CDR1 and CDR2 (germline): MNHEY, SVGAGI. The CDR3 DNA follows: TGTGCCAGCAGTTACGAACAGGGGATTGTAAGAGAGACCCAGTACTTC. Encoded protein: CASSYEQGIVRETQYF.

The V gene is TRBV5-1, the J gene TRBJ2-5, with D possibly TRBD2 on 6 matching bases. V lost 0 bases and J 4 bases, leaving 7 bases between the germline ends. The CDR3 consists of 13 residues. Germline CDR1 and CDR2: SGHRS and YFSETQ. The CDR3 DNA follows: TGCGCCAGCAGCTTGGCCGGGGGAGAGACCCAGTACTTC. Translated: CASSLAGGETQYF.

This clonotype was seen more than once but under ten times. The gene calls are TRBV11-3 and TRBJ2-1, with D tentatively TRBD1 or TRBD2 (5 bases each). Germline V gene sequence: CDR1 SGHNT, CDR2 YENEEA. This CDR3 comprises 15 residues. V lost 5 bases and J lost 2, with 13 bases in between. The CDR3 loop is CASSLRDRAYNEQFF. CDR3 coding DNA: TGTGCCAGCAGCCTACGGGACCGAGCCTACAATGAGCAGTTCTTC.

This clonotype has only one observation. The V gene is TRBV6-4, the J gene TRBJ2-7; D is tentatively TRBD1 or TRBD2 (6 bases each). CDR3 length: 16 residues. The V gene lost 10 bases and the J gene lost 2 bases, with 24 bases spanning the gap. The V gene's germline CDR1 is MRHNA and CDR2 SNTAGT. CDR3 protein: CANTYARRGTPYEQYF. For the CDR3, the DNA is TGTGCCAACACTTATGCCCGGAGGGGGACCCCCTACGAGCAGTACTTC.

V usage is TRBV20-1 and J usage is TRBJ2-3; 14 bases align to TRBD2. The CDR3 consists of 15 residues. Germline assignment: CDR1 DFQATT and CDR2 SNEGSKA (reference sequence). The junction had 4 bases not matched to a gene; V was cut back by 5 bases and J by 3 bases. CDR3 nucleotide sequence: TGCAGTGCTGAGAGGACTAGCGGGGGGACAGATACGCAGTATTTT. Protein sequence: CSAERTSGGTDTQYF.

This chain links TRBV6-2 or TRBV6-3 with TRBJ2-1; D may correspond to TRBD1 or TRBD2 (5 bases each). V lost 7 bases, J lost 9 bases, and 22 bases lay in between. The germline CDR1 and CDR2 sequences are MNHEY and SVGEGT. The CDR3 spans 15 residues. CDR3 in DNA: TGTGCCAGCACCAGGACGGGGACGGTCTTGGCTGAGCAGTTCTTC. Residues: CASTRTGTVLAEQFF.

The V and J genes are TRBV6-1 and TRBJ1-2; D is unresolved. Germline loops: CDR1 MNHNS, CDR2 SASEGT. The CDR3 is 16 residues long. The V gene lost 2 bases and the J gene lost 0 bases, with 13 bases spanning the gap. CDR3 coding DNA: TGTGCCAGCAGTGAAACTGGACTCAGAGCTAACTATGGCTACACCTTC. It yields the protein CASSETGLRANYGYTF.

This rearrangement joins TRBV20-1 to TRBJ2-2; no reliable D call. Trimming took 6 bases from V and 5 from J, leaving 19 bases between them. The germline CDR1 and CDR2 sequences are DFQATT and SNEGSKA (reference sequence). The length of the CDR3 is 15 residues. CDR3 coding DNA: TGCAGTGCCCAACCCGGCCTTTCCGGAACCGGGGAGCTGTTTTTT. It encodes CSAQPGLSGTGELFF.

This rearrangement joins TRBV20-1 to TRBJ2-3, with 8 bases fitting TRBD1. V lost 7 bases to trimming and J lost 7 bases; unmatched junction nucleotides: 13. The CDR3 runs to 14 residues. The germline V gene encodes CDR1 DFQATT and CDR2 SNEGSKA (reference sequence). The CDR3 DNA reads TGCAGTGGGCTCGGGACAGGCCAAGGGAATACGCAGTATTTT. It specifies CSGLGTGQGNTQYF.

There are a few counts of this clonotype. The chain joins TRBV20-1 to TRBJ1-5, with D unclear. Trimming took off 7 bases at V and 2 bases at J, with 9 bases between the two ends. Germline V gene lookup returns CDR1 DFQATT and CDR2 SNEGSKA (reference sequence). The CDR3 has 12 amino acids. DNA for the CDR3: TGCAGTGTAATCTCCGGCAATCAGCCCCAGCATTTT. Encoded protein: CSVISGNQPQHF.

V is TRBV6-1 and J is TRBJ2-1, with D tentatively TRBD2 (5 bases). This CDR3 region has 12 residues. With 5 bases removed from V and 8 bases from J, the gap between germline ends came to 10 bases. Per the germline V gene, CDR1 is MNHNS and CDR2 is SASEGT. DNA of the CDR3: TGTGCCAGCAGTCCCCTCGGGGATGAGCAGTTCTTC. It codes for CASSPLGDEQFF.

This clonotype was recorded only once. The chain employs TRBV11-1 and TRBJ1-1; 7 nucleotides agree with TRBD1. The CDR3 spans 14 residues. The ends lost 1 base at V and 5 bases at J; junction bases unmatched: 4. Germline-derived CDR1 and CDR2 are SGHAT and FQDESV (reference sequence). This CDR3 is CASSLVQGGTEAFF. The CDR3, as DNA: TGTGCCAGCAGCTTAGTCCAGGGGGGGACTGAAGCTTTCTTT.

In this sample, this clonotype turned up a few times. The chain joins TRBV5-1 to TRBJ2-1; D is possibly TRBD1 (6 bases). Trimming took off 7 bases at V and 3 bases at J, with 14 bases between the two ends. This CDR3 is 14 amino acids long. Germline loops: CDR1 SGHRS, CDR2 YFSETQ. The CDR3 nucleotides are TGCGCCAGCGCGGTTGGGACAAGCTACAATGAGCAGTTCTTC. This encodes CASAVGTSYNEQFF. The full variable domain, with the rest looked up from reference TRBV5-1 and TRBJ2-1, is KAGVTQTPRYLIKTRGQQVTLSCSPISGHRSVSWYQQTPGQGLQFLFEYFSETQRNKGNFPGRFSGRQFSNSRSEMNVSTLELGDSALYLCASAVGTSYNEQFFGPGTRLTVL.

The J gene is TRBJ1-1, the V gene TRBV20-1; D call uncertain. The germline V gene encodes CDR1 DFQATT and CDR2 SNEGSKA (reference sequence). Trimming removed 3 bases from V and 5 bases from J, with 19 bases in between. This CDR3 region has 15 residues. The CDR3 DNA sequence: TGCAGTGCTAGCGAACCGGGCGTTTGGGGTACTGAAGCTTTCTTT. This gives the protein CSASEPGVWGTEAFF.

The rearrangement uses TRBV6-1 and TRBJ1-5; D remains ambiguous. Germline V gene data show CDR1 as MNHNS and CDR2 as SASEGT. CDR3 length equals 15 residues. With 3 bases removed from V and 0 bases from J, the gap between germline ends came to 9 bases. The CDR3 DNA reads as TGTGCCAGCAGTGATAACAGTGATAGCAATCAGCCCCAGCATTTT. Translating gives CASSDNSDSNQPQHF.

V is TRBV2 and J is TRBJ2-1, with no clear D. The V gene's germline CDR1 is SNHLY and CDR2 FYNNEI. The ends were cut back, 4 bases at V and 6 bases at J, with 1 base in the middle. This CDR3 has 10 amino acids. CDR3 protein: CASSVNEQFF. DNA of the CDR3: TGTGCCAGCAGTGTCAATGAGCAGTTCTTC. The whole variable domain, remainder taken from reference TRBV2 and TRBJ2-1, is EPEVTQTPSHQVTQMGQEVILRCVPISNHLYFYWYRQILGQKVEFLVSFYNNEISEKSEIFDDQFSVERPDGSNFTLKIRSTKLEDSAMYFCASSVNEQFFGPGTRLTVL.

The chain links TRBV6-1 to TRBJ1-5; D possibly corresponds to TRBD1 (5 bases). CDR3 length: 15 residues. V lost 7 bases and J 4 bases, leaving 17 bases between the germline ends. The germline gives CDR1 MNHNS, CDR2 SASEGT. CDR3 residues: CASTRGRGVNQPQHF. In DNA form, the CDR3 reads TGTGCCAGCACCAGAGGACGGGGCGTAAATCAGCCCCAGCATTTT.

The CDR3 is CASSPRTAGANVLTF. CDR3 coding DNA: TGTGCCAGCAGCCCTCGGACAGCTGGGGCCAACGTCCTGACTTTC. The rearrangement uses TRBV7-2 and TRBJ2-6; maybe TRBD1 (6 bases). V was pared by 5 bases and J by 2 bases, with 10 bases between. This CDR3 contains 15 residues. CDR1 SGHTA and CDR2 FQGNSA come from the germline V gene.

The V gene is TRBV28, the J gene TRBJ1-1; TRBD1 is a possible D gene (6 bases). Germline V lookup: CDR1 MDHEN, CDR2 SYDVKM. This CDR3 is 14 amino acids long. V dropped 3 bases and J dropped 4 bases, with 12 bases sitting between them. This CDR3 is CASSLSRGPTEAFF. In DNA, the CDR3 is TGTGCCAGCAGTTTGAGCCGGGGGCCCACTGAAGCTTTCTTT.

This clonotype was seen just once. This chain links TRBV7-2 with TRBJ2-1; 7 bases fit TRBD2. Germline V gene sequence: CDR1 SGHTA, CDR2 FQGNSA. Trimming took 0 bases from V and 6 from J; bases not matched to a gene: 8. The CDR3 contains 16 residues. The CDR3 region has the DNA TGTGCCAGCAGCTTAGCGTCTAGCGGAGCAGGCAATGAGCAGTTCTTC. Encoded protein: CASSLASSGAGNEQFF.

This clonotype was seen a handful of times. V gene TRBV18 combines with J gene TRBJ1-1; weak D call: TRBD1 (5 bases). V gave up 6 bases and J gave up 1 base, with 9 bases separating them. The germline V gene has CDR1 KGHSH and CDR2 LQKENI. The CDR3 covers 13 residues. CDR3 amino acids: CASSEGKNTEAFF. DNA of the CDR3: TGTGCCAGCTCGGAGGGGAAGAACACTGAAGCTTTCTTT.